Listed below are T cell receptor beta chains from one sample, sequenced in a study of long-term antiretroviral therapy in people with HIV. The data were produced by immunoSEQ multiplex PCR, yet TCRdb's version contains in-frame clones alone and is incomplete. The sample consists of approximately 10,000 clones, about 70% of them appearing once. The starting material was unsorted PBMCs, obtained about 3.3 years before starting antiretroviral therapy. The receptors were gathered from a man in his forties with HIV. The CDR3 runs from the conserved cysteine through the conserved F or W. D genes are given only for firm matches. Clone size, where shown, is once, few, many, or a class for clones that have expanded.

j_call d_call clone_size v_call cdr3_aa cdr3_nt
TRBJ2-3 TRBD1 - TRBV27 CASSFGTGRDTQYF TGTGCCAGCAGTTTTGGGACAGGGAGAGATACGCAGTATTTT
TRBJ2-2 TRBD2 - TRBV30 CAWRLSGRGTGELFF TGTGCCTGGAGATTGAGCGGGAGAGGCACCGGGGAGCTGTTTTTT
TRBJ2-5 TRBD2 - TRBV7-9 CASSLLAAQETQYF TGTGCCAGCAGCTTACTAGCGGCACAAGAGACCCAGTACTTC
TRBJ2-5 - medium-sized TRBV7-9 CASRRDGEQETQYF TGTGCCAGCCGTAGGGACGGAGAACAAGAGACCCAGTACTTC
TRBJ2-3 - few TRBV27 CASSLSRQHTDTQYF TGTGCCAGCAGTTTATCTAGACAGCACACAGATACGCAGTATTTT
TRBJ2-1 - - TRBV29-1 CSVLTGGSYNEQFF TGCAGCGTATTGACAGGAGGGTCCTACAATGAGCAGTTCTTC
TRBJ2-1 TRBD2 - TRBV6-4 CASSDSSGGDFNEQFF TGTGCCAGCAGTGACTCTTCGGGAGGAGACTTCAATGAGCAGTTCTTC
TRBJ2-7 TRBD1 - TRBV6-1 CASRPRDRGEQYF TGTGCCAGCAGACCCCGGGACAGGGGGGAGCAGTACTTC
TRBJ2-7 - - TRBV30 CAWRGDNRLYEQYF TGTGCCTGGAGAGGGGATAACAGGCTATACGAGCAGTACTTC
TRBJ2-7 - few TRBV27 CASSLQGAYEQYF TGTGCCAGCAGTTTACAAGGTGCCTACGAGCAGTACTTC
TRBJ1-5 - - TRBV28 CASSTRLGGNQPQHF TGTGCCAGCAGTACGCGGCTAGGGGGCAATCAGCCCCAGCATTTT
TRBJ2-7 - - TRBV2 CASSESGEQYF TGTGCCAGCAGTGAATCGGGAGAGCAGTACTTC
TRBJ2-3 TRBD2 - TRBV19 CASSGAWGGGPIDTQYF TGTGCCAGTAGTGGGGCGTGGGGGGGAGGGCCGATAGATACGCAGTATTTT
TRBJ1-3 - - TRBV13 CASSSGNTIYF TGTGCCAGCAGCTCCGGAAACACCATATATTTT
TRBJ2-4 - - TRBV15 CASSRTVRNIQYF TGTGCCTCTTCAAGGACGGTCCGAAACATTCAGTACTTC
TRBJ2-2 - - TRBV10-3 CAHTGPTGELFF TGTGCCCACACAGGCCCCACCGGGGAGCTGTTTTTT
TRBJ2-6 TRBD1 - TRBV25-1 CASSRGPGANVLTF TGTGCCAGCAGCAGGGGGCCTGGGGCCAACGTCCTGACTTTC
TRBJ2-3 - - TRBV14 CASSQGWDGDTQYF TGTGCCAGCAGCCAAGGGTGGGACGGAGATACGCAGTATTTT
TRBJ2-5 TRBD1 - TRBV11-3 CASRSGGAVEETQYF TGTGCCAGCAGGTCAGGGGGCGCTGTGGAAGAGACCCAGTACTTC
TRBJ2-1 TRBD2 once TRBV25-1 CASSTKRETAYNEQFF TGTGCCAGCAGTACCAAGCGGGAGACCGCCTACAATGAGCAGTTCTTC
TRBJ2-3 - - TRBV5-6 CASSLFPNTQYF TGTGCCAGCAGCTTATTCCCAAATACGCAGTATTTT
TRBJ2-7 TRBD2 - TRBV7-2 CASSSTSGAYEQYF TGTGCCAGCAGCTCCACTAGCGGGGCCTACGAGCAGTACTTC
TRBJ1-3 - - TRBV7-8 CASSFRGYGNTIYF TGTGCCAGCAGCTTTCGAGGGTATGGAAACACCATATATTTT
TRBJ1-5 - - TRBV14 CASSLGRQPQHF TGTGCCAGCAGCCTGGGGAGACAGCCCCAGCATTTT
TRBJ2-2 - - TRBV5-1 CASRDGANPTGELFF TGCGCCAGCAGAGATGGGGCGAATCCGACCGGGGAGCTGTTTTTT
TRBJ2-3 - - TRBV10-3 CAISELEGSTDTQYF TGTGCCATCAGTGAGCTTGAGGGGAGCACAGATACGCAGTATTTT
TRBJ1-5 - few TRBV6-1 CASTPGQITNQPQHF TGTGCCAGCACCCCGGGGCAAATTACTAATCAGCCCCAGCATTTT
TRBJ2-1 - - TRBV29-1 CSVYREHYNEQFF TGCAGCGTTTATCGGGAGCATTACAATGAGCAGTTCTTC
TRBJ2-7 TRBD2 - TRBV2 CASTYRGLAGDRGTYEQYF TGTGCCAGCACCTACCGGGGACTAGCGGGAGATCGCGGTACCTACGAGCAGTACTTC
TRBJ2-2 - - TRBV29-1 CSVALDTGELFF TGCAGCGTCGCTCTAGACACCGGGGAGCTGTTTTTT
TRBJ2-5 - - TRBV5-1 CASSLNGQETQYF TGCGCCAGCAGCTTAAACGGCCAAGAGACCCAGTACTTC
TRBJ1-1 - - TRBV28 CASRPTSIIGVAFF TGTGCCAGCAGACCTACCTCAATAATAGGGGTAGCTTTCTTT
TRBJ1-1 - - TRBV5-8 CASSYRTLHDFF TGTGCCAGCAGCTACCGGACCCTTCACGATTTCTTT